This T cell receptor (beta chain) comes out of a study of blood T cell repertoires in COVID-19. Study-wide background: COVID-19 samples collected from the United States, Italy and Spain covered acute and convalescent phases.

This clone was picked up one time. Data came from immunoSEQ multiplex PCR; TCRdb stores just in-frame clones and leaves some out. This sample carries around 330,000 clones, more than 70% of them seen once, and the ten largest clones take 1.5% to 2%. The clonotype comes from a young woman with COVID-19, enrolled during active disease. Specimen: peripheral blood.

CDR3 nucleotide sequence: TGTGCCACCAGCCAACGCACCGCAGGGAATGAAAAACTGTTTTTT. Its translation is CATSQRTAGNEKLFF. This chain connects TRBV15 to TRBJ1-4; possible D gene TRBD1, 5 bases. CDR3 size: 15 residues. V dropped 5 bases and J dropped 5 bases, with 15 bases sitting between them. Germline-derived CDR1 and CDR2 are LNHNV and YYDKDF (reference sequence).